This T cell receptor beta chain was observed in a study of OX40 agonist ivuxolimab in advanced cancers. Whole-study context: Partial responses were seen in three patients, one with hepatocellular carcinoma and two with cutaneous melanoma. Whole-study results and caveats: On average, a greater number of expanded clones characterised CD8+ T cells relative to CD4+.

A remark on this clone: As yet, its antigen is unknown.

This CDR3 region has 15 residues. V gave up 0 bases and J gave up 2 bases, with 11 bases separating them. The germline gives CDR1 SGHRS, CDR2 YFSETQ. Clones were sequenced by immunoSEQ multiplex PCR, and TCRdb holds only the in-frame ones, with some missing. The repertoire holds under 65,000 clones, with 91% as singletons. The clonotype originates from an adult with an advanced solid tumor such as melanoma, head and neck, liver or kidney cancer. The gene calls are TRBV5-1 and TRBJ2-5; no definite D call. The source material was CD4+ or CD8+ T cells sorted from blood, sampled in a trial of the OX40 agonist ivuxolimab. The DNA of the CDR3 is TGCGCCAGCAGCTTGGCCGTGCATCGACAAGAGACCCAGTACTTC. Amino acid sequence: CASSLAVHRQETQYF. Full variable domain (outside the CDR3, taken from reference TRBV5-1 and TRBJ2-5): KAGVTQTPRYLIKTRGQQVTLSCSPISGHRSVSWYQQTPGQGLQFLFEYFSETQRNKGNFPGRFSGRQFSNSRSEMNVSTLELGDSALYLCASSLAVHRQETQYFGPGTRLLVL.